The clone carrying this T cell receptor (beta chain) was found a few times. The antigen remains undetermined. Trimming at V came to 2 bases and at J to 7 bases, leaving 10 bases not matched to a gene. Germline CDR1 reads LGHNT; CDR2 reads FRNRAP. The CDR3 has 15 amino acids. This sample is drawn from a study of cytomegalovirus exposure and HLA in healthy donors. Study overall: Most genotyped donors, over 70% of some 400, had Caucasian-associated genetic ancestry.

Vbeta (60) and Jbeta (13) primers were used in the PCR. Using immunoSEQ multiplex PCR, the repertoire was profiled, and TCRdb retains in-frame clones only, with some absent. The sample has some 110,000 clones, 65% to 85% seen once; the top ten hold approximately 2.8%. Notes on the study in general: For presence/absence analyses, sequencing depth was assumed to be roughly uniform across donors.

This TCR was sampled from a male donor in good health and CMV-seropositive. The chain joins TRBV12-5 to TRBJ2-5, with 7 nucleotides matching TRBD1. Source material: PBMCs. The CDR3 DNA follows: TGTGCTAGTGGTTTGCAGGACAGGTCTGGGGGGACCCAGTACTTC. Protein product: CASGLQDRSGGTQYF.